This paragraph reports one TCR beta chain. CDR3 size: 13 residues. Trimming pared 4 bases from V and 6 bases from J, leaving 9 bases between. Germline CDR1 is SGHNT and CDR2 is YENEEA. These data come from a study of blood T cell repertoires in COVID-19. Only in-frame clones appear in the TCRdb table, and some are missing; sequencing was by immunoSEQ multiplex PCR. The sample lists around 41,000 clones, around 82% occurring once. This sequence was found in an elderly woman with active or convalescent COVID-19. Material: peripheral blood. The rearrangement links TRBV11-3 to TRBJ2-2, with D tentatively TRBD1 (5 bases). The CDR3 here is CASSSRDPGELFF. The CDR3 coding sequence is TGTGCCAGCAGCTCCAGGGATCCCGGGGAGCTGTTTTTT.